This section outlines one T cell receptor beta chain sequence together with its context. The antigen is undetermined. Clones were read by immunoSEQ multiplex PCR, and TCRdb kept only the in-frame ones, dropping some. The data contain approximately 75,000 clones, approximately 78% of them seen just once; the ten biggest clones take up around 7%. The CDR3 is 14 amino acids. Germline CDR1 is MNHEY and CDR2 is SVGAGI. V was cut by 5 bases and J by 1 base, with 9 bases left in between. The data belong to a study of radiotherapy plus CTLA-4 blockade in lung cancer. Study-wide context: The study recorded objective responses in roughly 18% of patients and disease control in 31%. Overall study results and limits: Per reports, early blood T cell clone dynamics, plus interferon-beta, forecast response most strongly. TCR clones from tumors expanded in blood after radiotherapy plus ipilimumab.

The material was peripheral blood, obtained from a patient treated with radiotherapy plus ipilimumab. The TCR comes from a human donor with non-small cell lung cancer who had a complete response to radiotherapy plus ipilimumab. The V call is TRBV6-5, the J call TRBJ1-5; tentative D call: TRBD1 (5 bases). CDR3 loop: CASSGGTSNQPQHF. Here the CDR3 DNA reads TGTGCCAGCAGTGGAGGGACCAGCAATCAGCCCCAGCATTTT.